This TCR beta chain was captured by sequencing in a study of blood T cell repertoires in COVID-19. For the study at large: The study drew acute and convalescent COVID-19 samples from the United States, Italy and Spain.

Using immunoSEQ multiplex PCR, the repertoire was profiled, and TCRdb retains in-frame clones only, with some absent. Found here are 200,000 or so clones, almost 80% of them singletons; the top ten hold 15% to 20%. The sequenced sample was peripheral blood. This TCR was recovered from a man in his sixties with active or convalescent COVID-19.

CDR3 in amino acids: CASSQQLAGEYEQYF. The CDR3 nucleotides read TGTGCCAGCAGCCAACAACTAGCGGGAGAGTACGAGCAGTACTTC. The rearrangement uses TRBV7-8 and TRBJ2-7; 11 nucleotides agree with TRBD2. In germline, CDR1 is SGHVS, CDR2 FQNEAQ. Trimming cost V 5 bases and J 4 bases; bases outside gene matches: 7. The length of the CDR3 is 15 residues.